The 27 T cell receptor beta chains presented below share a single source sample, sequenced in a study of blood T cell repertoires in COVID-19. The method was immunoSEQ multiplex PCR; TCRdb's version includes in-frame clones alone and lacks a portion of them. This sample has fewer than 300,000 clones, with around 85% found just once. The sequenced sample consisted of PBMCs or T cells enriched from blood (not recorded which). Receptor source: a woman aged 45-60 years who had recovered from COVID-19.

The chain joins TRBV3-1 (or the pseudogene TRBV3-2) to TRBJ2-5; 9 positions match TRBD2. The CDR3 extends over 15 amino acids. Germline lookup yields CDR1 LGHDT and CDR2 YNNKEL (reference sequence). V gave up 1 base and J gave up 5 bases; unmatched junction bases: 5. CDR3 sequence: CASSQAAGGWETQYF. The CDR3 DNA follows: TGTGCCAGCAGCCAAGCAGCGGGGGGATGGGAGACCCAGTACTTC.

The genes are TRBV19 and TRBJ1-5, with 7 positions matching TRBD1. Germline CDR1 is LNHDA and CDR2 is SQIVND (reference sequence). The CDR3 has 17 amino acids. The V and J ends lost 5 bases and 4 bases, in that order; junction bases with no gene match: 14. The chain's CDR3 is CASSLPQGVSSNQPQHF. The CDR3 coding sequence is TGTGCCAGTAGTCTGCCTCAGGGGGTAAGTTCGAATCAGCCCCAGCATTTT.

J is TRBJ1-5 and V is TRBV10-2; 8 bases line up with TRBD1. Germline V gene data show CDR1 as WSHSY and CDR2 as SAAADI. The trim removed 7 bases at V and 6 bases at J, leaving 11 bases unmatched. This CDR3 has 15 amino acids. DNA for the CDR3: TGCGCCAGCAAGGCAGGGGGCGGTGGGGGTCAGCCCCAGCATTTT. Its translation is CASKAGGGGGQPQHF.

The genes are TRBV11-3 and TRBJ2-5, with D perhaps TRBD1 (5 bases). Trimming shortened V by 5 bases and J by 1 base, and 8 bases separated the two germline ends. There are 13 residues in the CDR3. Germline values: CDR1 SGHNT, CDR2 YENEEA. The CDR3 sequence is CASSHRSQETQYF. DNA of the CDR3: TGTGCCAGCAGCCACAGGAGCCAAGAGACCCAGTACTTC.

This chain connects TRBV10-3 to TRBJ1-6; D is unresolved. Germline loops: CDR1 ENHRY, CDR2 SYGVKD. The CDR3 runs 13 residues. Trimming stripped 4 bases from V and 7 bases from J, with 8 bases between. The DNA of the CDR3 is TGTGCCATCAGTGTGGGCCAAAATTCACCCCTCCACTTT. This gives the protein CAISVGQNSPLHF.

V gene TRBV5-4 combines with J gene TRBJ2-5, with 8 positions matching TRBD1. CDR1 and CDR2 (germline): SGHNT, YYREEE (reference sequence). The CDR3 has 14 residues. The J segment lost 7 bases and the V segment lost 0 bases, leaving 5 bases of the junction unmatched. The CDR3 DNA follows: TGTGCCAGCAGCTTGGGTGGACAGGGATCGACCCAGTACTTC. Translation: CASSLGGQGSTQYF. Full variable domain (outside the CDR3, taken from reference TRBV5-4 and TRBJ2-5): ETGVTQSPTHLIKTRGQQVTLRCSSQSGHNTVSWYQQALGQGPQFIFQYYREEENGRGNFPPRFSGLQFPNYSSELNVNALELDDSALYLCASSLGGQGSTQYFGPGTRLLVL.

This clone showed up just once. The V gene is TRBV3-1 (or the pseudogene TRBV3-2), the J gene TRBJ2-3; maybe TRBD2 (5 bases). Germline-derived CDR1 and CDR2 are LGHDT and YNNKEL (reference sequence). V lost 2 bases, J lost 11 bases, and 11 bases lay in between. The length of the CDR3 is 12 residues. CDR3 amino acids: CASSQSAGLQYF. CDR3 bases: TGTGCCAGCAGCCAATCTGCGGGCTTGCAGTATTTT.

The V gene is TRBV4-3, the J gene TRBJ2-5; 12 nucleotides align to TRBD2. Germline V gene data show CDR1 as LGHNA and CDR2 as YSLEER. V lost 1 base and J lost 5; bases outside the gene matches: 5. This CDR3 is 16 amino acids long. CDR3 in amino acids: CASSQGLAGDLETQYF. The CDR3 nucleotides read TGCGCCAGCAGCCAAGGACTAGCGGGAGATTTGGAGACCCAGTACTTC.

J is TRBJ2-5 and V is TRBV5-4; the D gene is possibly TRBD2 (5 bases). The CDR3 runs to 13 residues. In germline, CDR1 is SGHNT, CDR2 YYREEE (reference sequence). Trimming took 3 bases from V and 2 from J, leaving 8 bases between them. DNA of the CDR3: TGTGCCAGCAGCTCCGGGGATCAAGAGACCCAGTACTTC. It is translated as CASSSGDQETQYF. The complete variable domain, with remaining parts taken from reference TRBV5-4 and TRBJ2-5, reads ETGVTQSPTHLIKTRGQQVTLRCSSQSGHNTVSWYQQALGQGPQFIFQYYREEENGRGNFPPRFSGLQFPNYSSELNVNALELDDSALYLCASSSGDQETQYFGPGTRLLVL.

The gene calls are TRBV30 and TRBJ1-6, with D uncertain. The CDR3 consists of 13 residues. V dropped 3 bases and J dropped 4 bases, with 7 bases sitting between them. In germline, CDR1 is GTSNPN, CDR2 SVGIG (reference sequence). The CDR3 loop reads CAWSRDYNSPLHF. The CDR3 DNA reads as TGTGCCTGGAGCCGCGATTATAATTCACCCCTCCACTTT.

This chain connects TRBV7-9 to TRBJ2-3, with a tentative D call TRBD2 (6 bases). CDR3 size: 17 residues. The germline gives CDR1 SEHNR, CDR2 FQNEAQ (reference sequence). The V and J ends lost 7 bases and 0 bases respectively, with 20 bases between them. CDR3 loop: CASIDSVGSGSTDTQYF. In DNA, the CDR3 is TGTGCCAGCATCGACTCGGTGGGGAGCGGGAGCACAGATACGCAGTATTTT.

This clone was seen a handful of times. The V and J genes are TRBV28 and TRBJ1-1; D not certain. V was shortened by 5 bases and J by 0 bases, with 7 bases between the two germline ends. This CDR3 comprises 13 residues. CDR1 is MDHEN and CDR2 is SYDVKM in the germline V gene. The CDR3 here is CASSPRMNTEAFF. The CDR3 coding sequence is TGTGCCAGCAGTCCCAGAATGAACACTGAAGCTTTCTTT.

CDR3 bases: TGTGCCAGCAGATTAAATCCAGGGTTCAATCAGCCCCAGCATTTT. Protein sequence: CASRLNPGFNQPQHF. The chain joins TRBV27 to TRBJ1-5; weak D call: TRBD1 (5 bases). This CDR3 contains 15 residues. V lost 6 bases to trimming and J lost 3 bases, with 15 bases between them. From germline, CDR1 is MNHEY and CDR2 SMNVEV (reference sequence).

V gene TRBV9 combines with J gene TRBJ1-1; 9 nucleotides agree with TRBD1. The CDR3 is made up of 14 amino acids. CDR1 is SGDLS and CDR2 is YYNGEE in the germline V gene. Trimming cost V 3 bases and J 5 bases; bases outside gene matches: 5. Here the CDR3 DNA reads TGTGCCAGCAGCGCCTGGGACAGGGAAACTGAAGCTTTCTTT. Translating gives CASSAWDRETEAFF. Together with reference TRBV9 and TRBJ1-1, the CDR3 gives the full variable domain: DSGVTQTPKHLITATGQRVTLRCSPRSGDLSVYWYQQSLDQGLQFLIQYYNGEERAKGNILERFSAQQFPDLHSELNLSSLELGDSALYFCASSAWDRETEAFFGQGTRLTVV.

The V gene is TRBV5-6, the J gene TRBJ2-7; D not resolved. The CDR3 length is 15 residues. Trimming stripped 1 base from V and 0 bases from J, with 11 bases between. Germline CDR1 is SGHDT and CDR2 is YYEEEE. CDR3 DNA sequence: TGTGCCAGCAGCTTGTATAAGACAAGCTCCTACGAGCAGTACTTC. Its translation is CASSLYKTSSYEQYF. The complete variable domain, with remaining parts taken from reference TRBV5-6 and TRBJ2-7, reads DAGVTQSPTHLIKTRGQQVTLRCSPKSGHDTVSWYQQALGQGPQFIFQYYEEEERQRGNFPDRFSGHQFPNYSSELNVNALLLGDSALYLCASSLYKTSSYEQYFGPGTRLTVT.

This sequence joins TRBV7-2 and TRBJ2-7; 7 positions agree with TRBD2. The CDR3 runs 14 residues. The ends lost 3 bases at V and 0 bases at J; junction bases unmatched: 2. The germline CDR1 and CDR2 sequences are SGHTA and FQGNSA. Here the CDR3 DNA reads TGTGCCAGCAGCTTTGGCGGGGGCTCCTACGAGCAGTACTTC. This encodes CASSFGGGSYEQYF. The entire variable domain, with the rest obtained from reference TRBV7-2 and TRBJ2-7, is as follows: GAGVSQSPSNKVTEKGKDVELRCDPISGHTALYWYRQSLGQGLEFLIYFQGNSAPDKSGLPSDRFSAERTGGSVSTLTIQRTQQEDSAVYLCASSFGGGSYEQYFGPGTRLTVT.

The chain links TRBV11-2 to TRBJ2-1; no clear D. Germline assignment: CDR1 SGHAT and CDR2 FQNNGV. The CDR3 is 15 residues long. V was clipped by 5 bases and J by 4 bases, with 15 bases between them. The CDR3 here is CASSPRFFGYNEQFF. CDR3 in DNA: TGTGCCAGCAGCCCCCGGTTTTTCGGTTACAATGAGCAGTTCTTC.

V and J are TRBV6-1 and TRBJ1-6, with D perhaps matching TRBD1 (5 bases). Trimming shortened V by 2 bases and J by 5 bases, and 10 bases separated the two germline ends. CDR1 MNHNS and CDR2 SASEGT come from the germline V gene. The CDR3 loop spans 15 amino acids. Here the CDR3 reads CASSEWGGNNSPLHF. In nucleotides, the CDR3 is TGTGCCAGCAGTGAATGGGGGGGGAATAATTCACCCCTCCACTTT.

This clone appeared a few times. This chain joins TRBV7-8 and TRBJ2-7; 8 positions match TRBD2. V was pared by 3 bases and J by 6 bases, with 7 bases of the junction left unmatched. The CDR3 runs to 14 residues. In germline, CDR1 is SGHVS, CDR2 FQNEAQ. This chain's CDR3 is CASSFNGLAGEQYF. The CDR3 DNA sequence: TGTGCCAGCAGCTTCAACGGACTAGCTGGCGAGCAGTACTTC. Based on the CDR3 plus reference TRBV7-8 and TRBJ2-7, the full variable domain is GAGVSQSPRYKVAKRGQDVALRCDPISGHVSLFWYQQALGQGPEFLTYFQNEAQLDKSGLPSDRFFAERPEGSVSTLKIQRTQQEDSAVYLCASSFNGLAGEQYFGPGTRLTVT.

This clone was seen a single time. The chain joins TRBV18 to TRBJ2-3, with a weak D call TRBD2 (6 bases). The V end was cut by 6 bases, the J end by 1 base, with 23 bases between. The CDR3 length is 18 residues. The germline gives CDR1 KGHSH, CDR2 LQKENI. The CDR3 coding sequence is TGTGCCAGCTCTCCCGGGGTAGCGGCAACCTACCGCACAGATACGCAGTATTTT. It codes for CASSPGVAATYRTDTQYF. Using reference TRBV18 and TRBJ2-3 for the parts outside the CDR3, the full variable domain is NAGVMQNPRHLVRRRGQEARLRCSPMKGHSHVYWYRQLPEEGLKFMVYLQKENIIDESGMPKERFSAEFPKEGPSILRIQQVVRGDSAAYFCASSPGVAATYRTDTQYFGPGTRLTVL.

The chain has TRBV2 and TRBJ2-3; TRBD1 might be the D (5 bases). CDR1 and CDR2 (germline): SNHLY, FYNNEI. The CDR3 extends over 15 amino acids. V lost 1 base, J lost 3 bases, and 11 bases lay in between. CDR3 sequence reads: CASSEDRQLTDTQYF. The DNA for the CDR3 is TGTGCCAGCAGTGAAGATAGACAGTTAACAGATACGCAGTATTTT. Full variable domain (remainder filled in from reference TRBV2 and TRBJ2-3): EPEVTQTPSHQVTQMGQEVILRCVPISNHLYFYWYRQILGQKVEFLVSFYNNEISEKSEIFDDQFSVERPDGSNFTLKIRSTKLEDSAMYFCASSEDRQLTDTQYFGPGTRLTVL.

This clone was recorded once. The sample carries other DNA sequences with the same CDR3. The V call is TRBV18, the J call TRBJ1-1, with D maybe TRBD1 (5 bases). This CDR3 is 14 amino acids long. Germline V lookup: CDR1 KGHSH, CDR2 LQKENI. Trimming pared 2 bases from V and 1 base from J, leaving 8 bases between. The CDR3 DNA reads TGTGCCAGCTCACCAGGGGCTGGGAACACTGAAGCTTTCTTT. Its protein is CASSPGAGNTEAFF. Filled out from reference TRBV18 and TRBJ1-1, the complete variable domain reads NAGVMQNPRHLVRRRGQEARLRCSPMKGHSHVYWYRQLPEEGLKFMVYLQKENIIDESGMPKERFSAEFPKEGPSILRIQQVVRGDSAAYFCASSPGAGNTEAFFGQGTRLTVV.

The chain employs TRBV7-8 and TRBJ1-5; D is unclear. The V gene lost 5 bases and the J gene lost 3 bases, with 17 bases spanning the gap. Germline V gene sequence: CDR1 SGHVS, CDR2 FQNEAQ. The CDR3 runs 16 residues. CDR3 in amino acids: CASSLHVNLANQPQHF. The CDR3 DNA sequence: TGTGCCAGCAGCCTCCACGTTAACTTAGCCAATCAGCCCCAGCATTTT.

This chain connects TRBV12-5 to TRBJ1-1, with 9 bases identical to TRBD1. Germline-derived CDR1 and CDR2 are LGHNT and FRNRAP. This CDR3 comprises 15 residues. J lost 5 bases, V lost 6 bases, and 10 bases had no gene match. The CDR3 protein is CASGFTGQGRTEAFF. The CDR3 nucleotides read TGTGCTAGTGGCTTCACAGGACAGGGGAGGACTGAAGCTTTCTTT.

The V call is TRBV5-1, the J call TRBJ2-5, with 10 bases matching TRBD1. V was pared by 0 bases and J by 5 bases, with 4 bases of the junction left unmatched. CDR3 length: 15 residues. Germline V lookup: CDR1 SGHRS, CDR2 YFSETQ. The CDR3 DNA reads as TGCGCCAGCAGCTTGGGGGACAGGGGAGAGGAGACCCAGTACTTC. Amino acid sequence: CASSLGDRGEETQYF.

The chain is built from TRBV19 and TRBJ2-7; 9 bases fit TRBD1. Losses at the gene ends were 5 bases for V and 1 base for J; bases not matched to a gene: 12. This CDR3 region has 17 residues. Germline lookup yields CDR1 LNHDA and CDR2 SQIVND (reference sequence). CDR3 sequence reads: CASSSEGGQGPSYEQYF. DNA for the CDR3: TGTGCCAGTAGTTCAGAAGGGGGACAGGGCCCTTCCTACGAGCAGTACTTC.

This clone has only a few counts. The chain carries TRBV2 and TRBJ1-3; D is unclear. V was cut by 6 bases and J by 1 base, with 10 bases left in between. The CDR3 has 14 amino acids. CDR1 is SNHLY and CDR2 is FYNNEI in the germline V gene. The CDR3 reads CASSQRTSGNTIYF. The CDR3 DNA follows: TGTGCCAGCAGCCAACGGACTTCTGGAAACACCATATATTTT.